The source of this T cell receptor (beta chain) is a study of T cells in Graves' hyperthyroidism and ophthalmopathy. Study-wide context: Upon initial diagnosis and before any treatment, peripheral blood was collected.

This CDR3 region has 13 residues. The ends lost 5 bases at V and 2 bases at J; junction bases unmatched: 3. CDR1 and CDR2 from the germline V gene are LGHNA and YSLEER. This clonotype has a handful of counts. Antigen: not known. TCR beta CDR3 sequences were amplified from RNA transcripts. HTBI primers were used for first-round RT-PCR of the TCR CDR3. Each CDR3 protein is one row after TCRdb ran MiXCR on the multiplex PCR reads. The data contain under 550,000 distinct CDR3 sequences, approximately 15% of them seen just once; the ten biggest clones take up 4% to 6.5%. Study-level findings and limits: Most thyroid clonotypes that were expanded above 0.001 also turned up in blood.

Sequenced: blood. The source is a woman between 18 and 30 years old with Graves' hyperthyroidism. The chain recombines TRBV4-3 with TRBJ2-7, with TRBD2 matching 7 bases. In nucleotides, the CDR3 is TGCGCCAGCAGCTACGGACTAGCCTACGAGCAGTACTTC. It translates to CASSYGLAYEQYF.